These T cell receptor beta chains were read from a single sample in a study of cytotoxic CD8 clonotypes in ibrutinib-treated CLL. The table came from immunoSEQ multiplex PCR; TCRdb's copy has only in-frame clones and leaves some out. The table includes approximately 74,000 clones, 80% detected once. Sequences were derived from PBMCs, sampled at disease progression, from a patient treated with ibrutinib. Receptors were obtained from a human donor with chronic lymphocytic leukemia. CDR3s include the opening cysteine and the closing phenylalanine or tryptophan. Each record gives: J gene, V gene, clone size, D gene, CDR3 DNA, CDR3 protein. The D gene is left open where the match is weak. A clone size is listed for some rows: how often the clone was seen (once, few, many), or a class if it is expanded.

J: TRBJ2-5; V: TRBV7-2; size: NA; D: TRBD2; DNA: TGTGCCAGCAGCTGGGGACTAGCGGGGAGGGAGACCCAGTACTTC; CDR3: CASSWGLAGRETQYF
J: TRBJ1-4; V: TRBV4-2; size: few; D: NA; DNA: TGTGCCAGCAGCCCCAGGTGGGGGGAGTCGGGGGAAAAACTGTTTTTT; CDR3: CASSPRWGESGEKLFF
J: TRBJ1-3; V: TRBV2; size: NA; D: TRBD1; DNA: TGTGCCAGCCAGGGGGCCACTTTCGGAAACACCATATATTTT; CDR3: CASQGATFGNTIYF
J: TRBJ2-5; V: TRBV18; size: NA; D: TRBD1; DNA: TGTGCCAGCTCACCGACAGGGGTCGAGACCCAGTACTTC; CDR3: CASSPTGVETQYF
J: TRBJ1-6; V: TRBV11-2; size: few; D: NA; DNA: TGTGCCAGCAGCTTAGGGTACAATAATTCACCCCTCCACTTT; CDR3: CASSLGYNNSPLHF
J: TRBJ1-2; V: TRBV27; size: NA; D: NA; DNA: TGTGCCAGCAGTTCCTCGGGGCGATCTAACTATGGCTACACCTTC; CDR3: CASSSSGRSNYGYTF
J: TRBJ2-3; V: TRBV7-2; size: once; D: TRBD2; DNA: TGTGCCAGCAGCCTGACCGGGACTAGCGGGACAGATACGCAGTATTTT; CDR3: CASSLTGTSGTDTQYF
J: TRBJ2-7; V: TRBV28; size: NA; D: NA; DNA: TGTGCCAGCACCCCAGGAGGGGCACAGGGGACCTACGAGCAGTACTTC; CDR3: CASTPGGAQGTYEQYF
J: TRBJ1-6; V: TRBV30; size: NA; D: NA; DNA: TGTGCCTGGAGTGTAACGGGGAGCTCCTATAATTCACCCCTCCACTTT; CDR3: CAWSVTGSSYNSPLHF
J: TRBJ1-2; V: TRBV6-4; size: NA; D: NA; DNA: TGTGCCAGCAGTGACTCGGACACCTATGGCTACACCTTC; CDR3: CASSDSDTYGYTF
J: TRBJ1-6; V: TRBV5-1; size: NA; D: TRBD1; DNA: TGCGCCAGCAGGACAGGGTTGTGGTTGAGCTCCTATAATTCACCCCTCCACTTT; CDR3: CASRTGLWLSSYNSPLHF
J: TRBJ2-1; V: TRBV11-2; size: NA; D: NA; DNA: TGTGCCAGCAGGGCGGAGGCGGGTAGGAATGAGCAGTTCTTC; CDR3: CASRAEAGRNEQFF
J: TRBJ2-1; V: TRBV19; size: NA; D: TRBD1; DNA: TGTGCCAGTAGTTCATCGCCGGACAGGCCCCCGAATGAGCAGTTCTTC; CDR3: CASSSSPDRPPNEQFF
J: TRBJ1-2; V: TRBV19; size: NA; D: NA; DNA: TGTGCCAGTAGTATTTCGGGAAACTATGGCTACACCTTC; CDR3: CASSISGNYGYTF
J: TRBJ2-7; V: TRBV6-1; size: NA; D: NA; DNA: TGTGCCAGCATGGCGACTATGAACCCCTACGAGCAGTACTTC; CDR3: CASMATMNPYEQYF
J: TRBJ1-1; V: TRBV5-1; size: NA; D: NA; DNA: TGCGCCAGCAGCTTGTGGGAGGACACGAACACTGAAGCTTTCTTT; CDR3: CASSLWEDTNTEAFF
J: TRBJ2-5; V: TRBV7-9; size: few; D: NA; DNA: TGTGCCAGCAGCTCAACAATAGACAGACCCCAAGAGACCCAGTACTTC; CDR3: CASSSTIDRPQETQYF
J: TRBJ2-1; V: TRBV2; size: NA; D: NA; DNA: TGTGCCAGCACACTTTACAATGAGCAGTTCTTC; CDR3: CASTLYNEQFF
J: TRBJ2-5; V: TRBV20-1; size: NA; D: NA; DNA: TGCAGTGTCGACAGGATCGAGACCCAGTACTTC; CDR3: CSVDRIETQYF
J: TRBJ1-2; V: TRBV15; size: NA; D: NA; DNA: TGTGCCACCAGCGGGGACGGAGTCTATGGCTACACCTTC; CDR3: CATSGDGVYGYTF
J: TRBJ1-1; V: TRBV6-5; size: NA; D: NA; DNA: TGTGCCAGCAGTTACGGGCCAGGGAGGTTGTCTGAAGCTTTCTTT; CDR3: CASSYGPGRLSEAFF
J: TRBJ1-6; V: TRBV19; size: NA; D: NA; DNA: TGTGCCAGTAGTATAGGGGGCATCTATTCACCCCTCCACTTT; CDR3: CASSIGGIYSPLHF
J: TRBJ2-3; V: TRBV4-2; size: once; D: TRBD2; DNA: TGTGCCAGCAGCCCCTTGGACGGGGGGGCAGATACGCAGTATTTT; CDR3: CASSPLDGGADTQYF
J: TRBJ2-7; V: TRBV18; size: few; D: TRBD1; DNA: TGTGCCAGCTCACCGGGACAGCCGATCTACGAGCAGTACTTC; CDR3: CASSPGQPIYEQYF
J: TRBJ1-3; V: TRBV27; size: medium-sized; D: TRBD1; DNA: TGTGCCAGCAGGCAGGGGGCGGGAGGAAACACCATATATTTT; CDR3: CASRQGAGGNTIYF
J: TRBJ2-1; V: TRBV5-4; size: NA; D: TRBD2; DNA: TGTGCCAGCAGCTTTTCGGGGGGGAAGTACAATGAGCAGTTCTTC; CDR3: CASSFSGGKYNEQFF
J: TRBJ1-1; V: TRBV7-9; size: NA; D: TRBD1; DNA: TGTGCCAGCCGGACAGGCACAACTGAAGCTTTCTTT; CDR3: CASRTGTTEAFF
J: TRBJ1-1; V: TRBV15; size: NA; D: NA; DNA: TGTGCCACCAGCAGGAGGGGCCTCAGGAACACTGAAGCTTTCTTT; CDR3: CATSRRGLRNTEAFF